One sample yielded the 20 T cell receptor beta chains listed below, sequenced in a study of tumor-infiltrating lymphocytes in primary liver carcinoma. With a constant-region primer, TCR beta cDNA was made from 450 to 500 ng of total RNA. TCR beta libraries came from three nested multiplex PCR rounds using slightly modified ARM-PCR. Investigators reported that the first two PCR rounds, at 10 to 11 cycles each, used TRBV1-TRBV30 forward primers with a C-beta reverse primer. TCRdb analysed the multiplex PCR reads with MiXCR anew, one entry per CDR3 protein. The sample includes about 78,000 distinct CDR3 sequences, 71% of them seen just once. Starting material for RNA and DNA co-extraction consisted of roughly 18-34 mg of unsorted bulk tissue. Sequenced material: liver tumor tissue from sampling region 4. Subset: tumor region T4, right-lateral pole. The receptors here all came from a woman aged 55-70 years with primary liver carcinoma and hepatitis B virus infection.

In the case of this clonotype: A junction end diverges from the germline sequence, so it may reflect a read error. V is TRBV5-5 and J is TRBJ2-5; D is perhaps TRBD2 (5 bases). Per germline, CDR1 SGHKS and CDR2 YYEKEE (reference sequence). The CDR3 covers 15 residues. As DNA, the CDR3 is TGTGCCGGCAGCTTTGGACTCACGAGCCAAGTGACCCAGTACTTC. This codes for CAGSFGLTSQVTQYF.

This clonotype is medium-sized within its sample. CDR3 amino acids: CASSLLADYNEQFF. In nucleotides, the CDR3 is TGTGCCAGCAGCTTACTAGCGGACTACAATGAGCAGTTCTTC. The rearrangement uses TRBV11-2 and TRBJ2-1, with TRBD2 identical over 7 bases. CDR1 and CDR2 (germline): SGHAT, FQNNGV. Trimming took 2 bases from V and 3 from J; bases not matched to a gene: 1. The CDR3 contains 14 residues.

Notes on this clonotype: A read error may be the cause here, since a much bigger clone is one base away. The rearrangement uses TRBV28 and TRBJ1-1; D gene uncertain. The germline V and J ends were trimmed by 11 bases and 5 bases, with 15 bases remaining between them. Germline assignment: CDR1 MDHEN and CDR2 SYDVKM. This CDR3 is built from 12 residues. DNA for the CDR3: TGTGCCGGCAAAGAAAGGCGGACTGAAGCTTTCTTT. Protein sequence: CAGKERRTEAFF. Variable domain in full (rest from reference TRBV28 and TRBJ1-1): DVKVTQSSRYLVKRTGEKVFLECVQDMDHENMFWYRQDPGLGLRLIYFSYDVKMKEKGDIPEGYSVSREKKERFSLILESASTNQTSMYLCAGKERRTEAFFGQGTRLTVV.

Comments on this clonotype: The junction does not match germline at one end; this may be a read error. The rearrangement joins TRBV5-1 to TRBJ1-1; a weak D match, TRBD1 (6 bases). The CDR3 covers 14 residues. Germline CDR1 SGHRS, CDR2 YFSETQ. CDR3 sequence reads: CAGSLGGAYTEAFF. CDR3 DNA sequence: TGCGCCGGCAGCTTGGGGGGGGCCTACACTGAAGCTTTCTTT. The whole variable domain, remainder taken from reference TRBV5-1 and TRBJ1-1, is KAGVTQTPRYLIKTRGQQVTLSCSPISGHRSVSWYQQTPGQGLQFLFEYFSETQRNKGNFPGRFSGRQFSNSRSEMNVSTLELGDSALYLCAGSLGGAYTEAFFGQGTRLTVV.

This clonotype was seen just once. At one end, the junction sequence differs from germline, possibly due to a read error. This chain links TRBV20-1 with TRBJ1-4; no firm D call. Germline V gives CDR1 DFQATT, CDR2 SNEGSKA (reference sequence). This CDR3 has 14 residues. The CDR3 reads CSATRNRFNGKLFF. CDR3 bases: TGCAGTGCTACCCGTAACCGGTTTAATGGAAAACTGTTTTTT.

The V gene is TRBV6-1, the J gene TRBJ2-3; a possible D gene is TRBD2 (5 bases). CDR1 and CDR2 (germline): MNHNS, SASEGT. V dropped 9 bases and J dropped 6 bases, with 16 bases sitting between them. The CDR3 runs 13 residues. CDR3 residues: CASSDGVWDTQYF. The CDR3 bases are TGTGCCAGTAGCGATGGTGTGTGGGATACGCAGTATTTT.

This clonotype was counted at least ten times. The chain couples TRBV5-1 to TRBJ2-5, with 10 nucleotides matching TRBD2. CDR1 SGHRS and CDR2 YFSETQ come from the germline V gene. V dropped 3 bases and J dropped 4; count of bases not matched to a gene: 6. This CDR3 comprises 15 residues. The CDR3 spells CASSSGLADPETQYF. Here the CDR3 DNA reads TGCGCCAGCAGCTCTGGACTAGCGGATCCAGAGACCCAGTACTTC.

V and J are TRBV28 and TRBJ1-4; D ambiguous. CDR1 is MDHEN and CDR2 is SYDVKM in the germline V gene. Between the trimmed V and J ends, which lost 3 bases and 3 bases, there was a span of 11 bases. This CDR3 has 15 amino acids. CDR3 protein: CASSFKHVPNEKLFF. The CDR3 DNA is TGTGCCAGCAGTTTTAAGCACGTGCCTAATGAAAAACTGTTTTTT.

Worth noting for this clonotype: The junction shows a germline mismatch at one end, possibly a read error. The chain employs TRBV29-1 and TRBJ1-1; a weak D match, TRBD1 (5 bases). The CDR3 contains 16 residues. The germline gives CDR1 SQVTM, CDR2 ANQGSEA. The CDR3, as DNA: TGCGGCGTTTACTTGAAGTGGCAGGGTCTGGGAACTGAAGCTTTCTTC. Its protein product is CGVYLKWQGLGTEAFF.

Turning to this clonotype: The junction differs from germline at one of its ends, possibly a read error. In DNA, the CDR3 is TGTGCCAGCAGCCAAGAAGTTGTTGGCACCTATAATGAGCAGTTCTTC. As protein: CASSQEVVGTYNEQFF. The V gene is TRBV4-2, the J gene TRBJ2-1; no definite D call. The CDR3 length is 16 residues. Germline V gene sequence: CDR1 LGHNA, CDR2 YNFKEQ.

Concerning this clonotype itself: Germline and junction disagree at one end, which may indicate a read error. The chain joins TRBV5-5 to TRBJ2-5; D is possibly TRBD2 (5 bases). The length of the CDR3 is 15 residues. Germline V CDR1 and CDR2: SGHKS, YYEKEE (reference sequence). The CDR3 DNA reads as TGTGCCAGCAACTTTGGACTCATGAACCAAGAGACCCAAAACTTC. Protein: CASNFGLMNQETQNF. Full variable domain (rest looked up from reference TRBV5-5 and TRBJ2-5): DAGVTQSPTHLIKTRGQQVTLRCSPISGHKSVSWYQQVLGQGPQFIFQYYEKEERGRGNFPDRFSARQFPNYSSELNVNALLLGDSALYLCASNFGLMNQETQNFGPGTRLLVL.

This chain links TRBV6-2 or TRBV6-3 with TRBJ2-2; no clear D gene. Trimming removed 6 bases at V and 0 bases at J, with 11 bases between. Germline V gives CDR1 MNHEY, CDR2 SVGEGT. The CDR3 runs to 15 residues. The CDR3 loop is CASRRIVTNTGELFF. For the CDR3, the DNA is TGTGCCAGCAGGAGGATAGTCACGAACACCGGGGAGCTGTTTTTT.

This clonotype came up a few times. This may stem from a read error, because a much larger clone lies one nucleotide away. The chain combines TRBV28 with TRBJ2-7; TRBD1 matches at 10 bases. The germline V gene encodes CDR1 MDHEN and CDR2 SYDVKM. The CDR3 spans 15 residues. CDR3 region: CASSGTGALSYKQYF. For the CDR3, the DNA is TGTGCCAGCAGTGGGACAGGGGCGCTTTCCTACAAGCAGTACTTC. The full variable domain, in which reference TRBV28 and TRBJ2-7 provide the parts outside the CDR3, is DVKVTQSSRYLVKRTGEKVFLECVQDMDHENMFWYRQDPGLGLRLIYFSYDVKMKEKGDIPEGYSVSREKKERFSLILESASTNQTSMYLCASSGTGALSYKQYFGPGTRLTVT.

Worth noting for this clonotype: At one of its ends the junction is not consistent with the germline gene, which may arise from a read error. V usage is TRBV6-1 and J usage is TRBJ1-5; TRBD1 agrees at 10 bases. The end of the DNA fits TRBJ2-3 better, so the J call may be wrong. Germline V gene data show CDR1 as MNHNS and CDR2 as SASEGT. This CDR3 is built from 16 residues. As DNA, the CDR3 is TGTACCAGCAGGGACAGGGGCCTCTATAGCAATCAGCCCCAGTATTTT. It translates to CTSRDRGLYSNQPQYF.

This clonotype was observed at least ten times. The rearrangement uses TRBV12-3 or TRBV12-4 and TRBJ2-5; D is unclear. The CDR3 runs to 14 residues. V shed 3 bases and J shed 4 bases, with 12 bases lying between them. CDR3 DNA: TGTGCCAGCAGTTTGGGCAGTGCGAGAGAGACCCAGTACTTC. Its protein product is CASSLGSARETQYF.

With respect to this clonotype: At one boundary the junction diverges from the germline segment, which might be a read error. The rearrangement joins TRBV29-1 to TRBJ2-3, with D maybe TRBD1 (5 bases). CDR1 is SQVTM and CDR2 is ANQGSEA in the germline V gene. The CDR3 loop spans 12 amino acids. The CDR3 here is CSVTGAEDTRYF. The CDR3 bases are TGCAGTGTTACTGGGGCTGAGGATACGCGGTATTTT.

On this clonotype: The conserved phenylalanine or tryptophan is not found at the CDR3 terminus, so this likely reflects a read error. V is TRBV5-6 and J is TRBJ2-3; D might be TRBD1 or TRBD2, each matching 5 bases. The length of the CDR3 is 17 residues. Germline assignment: CDR1 SGHDT and CDR2 YYEEEE. The CDR3 loop is CVSSLVRTGTRRNTQYL. DNA of the CDR3: TGTGTCAGCAGCTTGGTGCGAACCGGGACGCGGCGCAATACGCAGTATTTA.

The chain employs TRBV5-6 and TRBJ1-2; D might be TRBD1 (5 bases). The CDR3 is 14 amino acids. Looked up from germline, CDR1 is SGHDT and CDR2 is YYEEEE. The V and J ends lost 1 base and 6 bases respectively, with 13 bases between them. The CDR3 sequence: CASSLTPDIDGYTF. The CDR3 nucleotides are TGTGCCAGCAGCTTGACCCCGGACATCGATGGCTACACCTTC.

A few counts support this clonotype. The CDR3: CASSPNVETEAFF. DNA of the CDR3: TGTGCCAGCTCACCAAACGTTGAGACTGAAGCTTTCTTT. V usage is TRBV18 and J usage is TRBJ1-1; D unresolved. Germline V gene lookup returns CDR1 KGHSH and CDR2 LQKENI. V was clipped by 2 bases and J by 5 bases, with 9 bases between them. This CDR3 has 13 amino acids.

The gene calls are TRBV6-1 and TRBJ2-5; 9 bases line up with TRBD1. Germline V lookup: CDR1 MNHNS, CDR2 SASEGT. V shed 3 bases and J 5 bases; nucleotides not matched to a gene: 7. The CDR3 sequence is 15 residues long. The CDR3 DNA reads as TGTGCCAGCAGTGATGCGACAGGGGGGCATGAGACCCAGTACTTC. It encodes CASSDATGGHETQYF.